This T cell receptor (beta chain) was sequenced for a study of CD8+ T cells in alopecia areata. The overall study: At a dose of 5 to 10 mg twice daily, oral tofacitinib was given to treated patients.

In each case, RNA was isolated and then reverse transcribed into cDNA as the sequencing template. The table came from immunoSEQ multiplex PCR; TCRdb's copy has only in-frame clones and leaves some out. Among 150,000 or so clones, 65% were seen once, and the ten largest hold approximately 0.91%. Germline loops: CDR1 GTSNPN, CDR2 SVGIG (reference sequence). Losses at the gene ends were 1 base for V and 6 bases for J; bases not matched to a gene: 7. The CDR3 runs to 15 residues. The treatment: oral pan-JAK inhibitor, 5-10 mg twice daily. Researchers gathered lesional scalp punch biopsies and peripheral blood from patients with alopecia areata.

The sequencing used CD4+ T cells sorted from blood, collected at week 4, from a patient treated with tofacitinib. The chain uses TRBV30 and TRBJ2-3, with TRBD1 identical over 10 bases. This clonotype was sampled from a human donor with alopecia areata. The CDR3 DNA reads TGTGCCTGGAGTGAGGGACAGGGGATGGGGGATACGCAGTATTTT. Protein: CAWSEGQGMGDTQYF.